Listed below are T cell receptor beta chains from one sample, sequenced in a study of T-cell reconstitution after alpha-beta-depleted transplantation in children. Each CDR3 protein is one row after TCRdb ran MiXCR on the PCR reads. The table shows some 490,000 distinct CDR3 sequences, with 9.5% to 15% occurring only once. Source: PBMCs from the stem cell graft donor, taken from the stem cell graft. These receptors all stem from a human donor who donated a stem cell graft to a child with combined immunodeficiency. Both conserved end residues are part of each CDR3.

TRBV4-3,CASSQGGHREAFF
TRBV5-6,CASSLAGTAEQYF
TRBV7-8,CASSQMGGYNEQFF
TRBV12-3/TRBV12-4,CASRPGTGDSPLHF
TRBV2,CASIRMKETQYF
TRBV7-9,CRQGNYTEAFF
TRBV7-2,CASTVPSGTDTQYF
TRBV6-5,CASSYSAAPTNEKLFF
TRBV7-2,CASSAIGSGLENIQYF
TRBV6-5,CASSYGLAGIYEQYF
TRBV2,CASSDGNDYEQYF
TRBV20-1,CSASHRDTGNTIYF
TRBV5-1,CASSPLASSNTEAFF
TRBV10-3,CAIRPLAGADTQYF
TRBV3-1,CASSQDPGLAGPMTDTQYF
TRBV5-5,CASSAPGLNTEAFF
TRBV7-8,CASSLVGTGEREQYF
TRBV30,CAWSQDSSNQPQHF
TRBV5-1,CASSLEWGTDTQYF
TRBV7-9,CASRDTGPDGNTIYF
TRBV12-3/TRBV12-4,CASSHARQTTNTGELFF
TRBV4-3,CASSLRLAADSYNEQFF
TRBV20-1,CSARGLHDTGELFF
TRBV15,CATSPGGRGFWDYEQYF
TRBV25-1,CASGLGETQYF
TRBV7-2,CASRRTPGLGTDTQYF
TRBV6-5,CASSYSGRYEKLFF
TRBV9,CASSPRDYPTHEQFF
TRBV4-3,CASSLRTGSNSPLHF
TRBV4-2,CASSQPGTEETQYF
TRBV12-3/TRBV12-4,CASRVLAGGDTGELFF
TRBV6-5,CASKRSSGTGAGYTF
TRBV6-2/TRBV6-3,CASSPTGLAAYEQYF
TRBV3-1,CASSRRGGGNYNEQFF